A single TCR beta chain is shown here with its context. This clone was seen once. This receptor's antigen is unknown. Base quality data are lacking; no much larger clone is found one base away. This record comes from a study of OX40 agonist ivuxolimab in advanced cancers. Concerning the study at large: Ivuxolimab, which targeted the costimulatory receptor OX40 (CD134), was an agonistic, fully human IgG2 monoclonal antibody. The paper reports the monotherapy dose-escalation portion (N of about 47 patients) of the phase I ivuxolimab trial. The point of sequencing TCRbeta in the periphery was to test whether ivuxolimab changed TCR sequence diversity and drove clonal T-cell expansion. Partial responses were achieved by three dose-escalation patients, of whom one had hepatocellular carcinoma and two had cutaneous melanoma. Of the roughly 51 patients in dose escalation, some 20 had hepatocellular carcinoma, some 15 had melanoma, 9 had renal cell carcinoma and 9 had head and neck cancer. Intravenous ivuxolimab was administered to patients every 2 weeks at six dose levels: 0.01, 0.1, 0.3, 1.5, 3 and 10 mg/kg. Patients were allowed to have had prior anti-PD-1, anti-PD-L1 or anti-CTLA-4 therapy, and less than 45% of the dose-escalation patients had previously received checkpoint inhibitors. In the dose-escalation cohort, 82.7% of patients were male, and the mean age was approximately 60 years, with a range of 23 to 79. Overall study results and their limits: Clonal expansion of both CD4+ and CD8+ blood T cells was observed from baseline to week 6 at doses 0.1 to 3.0 mg/kg. The antigen specificity of the peripheral T cells that underwent clonal expansion was not determined. Low levels of normalized T-cell clonal expansion were also seen in some patients who did not respond. After ivuxolimab, more expanded clones were found on average in CD8+ T cells than in CD4+ T cells. In the 0.1-3.0 mg/kg groups, partial responders had among the lowest normalized peripheral clonal expansion, particularly in CD8+ T cells.

For sequencing of the TCRbeta CDR3 region, genomic DNA was extracted from the sorted cells. TCRbeta CDR3 regions were sequenced using the immunoSEQ Assay. TCRdb holds this immuneACCESS table with in-frame rearrangements only. Some clones are missing; in checked studies, unresolved V genes explain under half, and the rest has no known cause. Here the sample has some 86,000 clones; around 90% occur a single time. The ten largest make up 1.4% to 1.5% of the sample. Counted from cysteine to phenylalanine, this CDR3 has 13 amino acids. The retained sequence is limited to the CDR3, 39 bases, with the frame set at the first base. Trimming removed 1 base from V and 1 base from J, leaving 4 bases between the germline ends. CDR1 and CDR2 (SGHAT, FQDESV) derive from the germline V gene (reference sequence). The trial excluded patients who had a history of autoimmune disease or were on systemic immunosuppression. Peripheral blood for TCR sequencing was collected from all dose cohorts at baseline, on cycle 4 day 1, and on cycle 7 day 1. The samples were drawn from a first-in-human, open-label, multicenter phase I dose-escalation trial of ivuxolimab. Adults with locally advanced or metastatic melanoma, renal cell, hepatocellular, or head and neck squamous cell carcinoma were enrolled in the trial. CD4+ and CD8+ T cells were sorted separately from peripheral blood before TCR sequencing.

The sequencing used CD4+ or CD8+ T cells sorted from blood, collected in a trial of the OX40 agonist ivuxolimab. The chain joins TRBV11-1 to TRBJ2-5; no D gene is confidently identified. The clonotype originates from an adult with an advanced solid tumor such as melanoma, head and neck, liver or kidney cancer. The DNA reads TGTGCCAGCAGCTTAGGGGTCCAAGAGACCCAGTACTTC. It specifies CASSLGVQETQYF.